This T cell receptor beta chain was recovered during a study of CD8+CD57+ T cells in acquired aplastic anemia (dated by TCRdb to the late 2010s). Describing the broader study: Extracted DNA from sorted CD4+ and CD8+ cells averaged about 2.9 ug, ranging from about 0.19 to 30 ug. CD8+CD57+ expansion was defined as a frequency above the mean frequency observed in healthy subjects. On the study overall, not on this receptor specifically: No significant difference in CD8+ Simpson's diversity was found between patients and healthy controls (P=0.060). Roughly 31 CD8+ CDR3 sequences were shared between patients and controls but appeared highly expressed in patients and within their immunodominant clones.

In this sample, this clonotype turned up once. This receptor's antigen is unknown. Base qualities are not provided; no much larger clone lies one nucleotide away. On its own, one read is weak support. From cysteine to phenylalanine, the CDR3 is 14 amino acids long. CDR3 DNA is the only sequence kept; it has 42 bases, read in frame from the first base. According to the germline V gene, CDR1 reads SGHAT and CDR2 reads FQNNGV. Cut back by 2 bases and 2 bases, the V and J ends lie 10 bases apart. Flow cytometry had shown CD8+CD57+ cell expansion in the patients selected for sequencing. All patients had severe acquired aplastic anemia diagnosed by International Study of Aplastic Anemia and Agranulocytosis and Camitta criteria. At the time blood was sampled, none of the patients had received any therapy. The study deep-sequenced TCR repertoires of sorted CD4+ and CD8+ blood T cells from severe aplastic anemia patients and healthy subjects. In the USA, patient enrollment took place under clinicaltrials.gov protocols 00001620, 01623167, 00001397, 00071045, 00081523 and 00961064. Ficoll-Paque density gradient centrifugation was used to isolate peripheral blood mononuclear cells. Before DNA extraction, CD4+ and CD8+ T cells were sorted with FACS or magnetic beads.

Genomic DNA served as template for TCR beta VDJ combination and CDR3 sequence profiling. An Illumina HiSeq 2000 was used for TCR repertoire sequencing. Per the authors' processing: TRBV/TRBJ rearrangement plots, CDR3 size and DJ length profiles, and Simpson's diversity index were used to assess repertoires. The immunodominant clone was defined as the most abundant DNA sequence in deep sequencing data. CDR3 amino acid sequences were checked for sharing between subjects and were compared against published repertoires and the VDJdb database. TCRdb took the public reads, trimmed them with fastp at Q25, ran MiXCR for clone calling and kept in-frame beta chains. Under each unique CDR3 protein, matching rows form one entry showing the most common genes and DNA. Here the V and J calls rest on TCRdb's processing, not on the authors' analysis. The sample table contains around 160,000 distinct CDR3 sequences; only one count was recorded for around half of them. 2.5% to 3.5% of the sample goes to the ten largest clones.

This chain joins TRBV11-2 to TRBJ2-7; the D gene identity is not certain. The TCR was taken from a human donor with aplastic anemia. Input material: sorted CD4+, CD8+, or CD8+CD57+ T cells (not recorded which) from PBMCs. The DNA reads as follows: TGTGCCAGCAGCTTATGGGGTTACGCCTACGAGCAGTACTTC. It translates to CASSLWGYAYEQYF.